One sample yielded the 9 T cell receptor beta chains listed below, sequenced in a study of blood T cell repertoires in COVID-19. Sequencing was performed with immunoSEQ multiplex PCR; in TCRdb, only in-frame clones are kept and a portion is missing. The sample consists of about 140,000 clones, 75% to 80% of them appearing once. The sample comprised PBMCs or T cells enriched from blood (not recorded which). Receptor source: a woman aged 50 to 60 who had recovered from COVID-19.

The rearrangement joins TRBV2 to TRBJ2-7; no reliable D call. Trimming took 5 bases from V and 4 from J, leaving 6 bases between them. The CDR3 covers 11 residues. The germline V gene has CDR1 SNHLY and CDR2 FYNNEI. The CDR3 DNA reads as TGTGCCAGCAGTCTTTCTTACGAGCAGTACTTC. It specifies CASSLSYEQYF.

The chain couples TRBV10-3 to TRBJ1-5; D gene ambiguous. Germline lookup yields CDR1 ENHRY and CDR2 SYGVKD. Trimming left V 2 bases short and J 2 bases short, with 10 bases between. CDR3 size: 15 residues. CDR3 amino acids: CAISEGSSGNQPQHF. The CDR3 nucleotides read TGTGCCATCAGTGAGGGGAGCTCCGGCAATCAGCCCCAGCATTTT.

V usage is TRBV5-1 and J usage is TRBJ2-5, with TRBD1 matching 9 bases. The CDR3 is made up of 15 amino acids. Germline-derived CDR1 and CDR2 are SGHRS and YFSETQ. J lost 5 bases, V lost 4 bases, and 9 bases had no gene match. CDR3 residues: CASSHRTGVGETQYF. CDR3 DNA: TGCGCCAGCAGCCATAGGACAGGGGTGGGGGAGACCCAGTACTTC.

The chain uses TRBV7-2 and TRBJ1-2, with D maybe TRBD1 (5 bases). Trimming left V 1 base short and J 8 bases short, with 14 bases between. CDR1 SGHTA and CDR2 FQGNSA come from the germline V gene. The CDR3 is made up of 14 amino acids. CDR3: CASSLEGDVYGYTF. The DNA for the CDR3 is TGTGCCAGCAGCTTAGAAGGGGATGTGTACGGCTACACCTTC.

V usage is TRBV27 and J usage is TRBJ1-2; 7 nucleotides align to TRBD1. Germline CDR1 MNHEY, CDR2 SMNVEV (reference sequence). The CDR3 sequence is 11 residues long. Trimming at V came to 10 bases and at J to 7 bases, leaving 6 bases not matched to a gene. CDR3 residues: CATYRGGGYTF. CDR3 nucleotide sequence: TGTGCCACCTACAGGGGAGGTGGCTACACCTTC.

There are many counts of this clone. The chain uses TRBV19 and TRBJ1-5; tentative D call: TRBD1 (6 bases). Germline loops: CDR1 LNHDA, CDR2 SQIVND (reference sequence). V dropped 3 bases and J dropped 9 bases, with 18 bases sitting between them. The CDR3 consists of 15 residues. CDR3 nucleotides: TGTGCCAGTAGTATCCAGGGGTCCGTTCTGGGGCCCCAGCATTTT. Its translation: CASSIQGSVLGPQHF.

The chain employs TRBV5-1 and TRBJ1-2; 10 bases fit TRBD1. From germline, CDR1 is SGHRS and CDR2 YFSETQ. The ends lost 4 bases at V and 0 bases at J; junction bases unmatched: 3. There are 15 residues in the CDR3. The CDR3: CASSQGQGTNYGYTF. The CDR3 region has the DNA TGCGCCAGCAGCCAGGGACAGGGGACTAACTATGGCTACACCTTC.

The J gene is TRBJ2-1, the V gene TRBV9, with 10 bases fitting TRBD2. After removal of 4 bases from V and 0 bases from J, the junction contained 4 bases not matched to a gene. The CDR3 loop spans 16 amino acids. Germline CDR1 reads SGDLS; CDR2 reads YYNGEE. The CDR3 region is CASSTSGRVSYNEQFF. As DNA, the CDR3 is TGTGCCAGCAGCACCAGCGGGAGGGTCTCCTACAATGAGCAGTTCTTC.

The chain uses TRBV28 and TRBJ2-3; 7 bases align to TRBD1. Trimming removed 6 bases from V and 6 bases from J; junction bases left unmatched: 6. This CDR3 region has 13 residues. Germline V lookup: CDR1 MDHEN, CDR2 SYDVKM. DNA for the CDR3: TGTGCCAGCAGGTTGCCGACAGGGGATACGCAGTATTTT. Its protein product is CASRLPTGDTQYF.